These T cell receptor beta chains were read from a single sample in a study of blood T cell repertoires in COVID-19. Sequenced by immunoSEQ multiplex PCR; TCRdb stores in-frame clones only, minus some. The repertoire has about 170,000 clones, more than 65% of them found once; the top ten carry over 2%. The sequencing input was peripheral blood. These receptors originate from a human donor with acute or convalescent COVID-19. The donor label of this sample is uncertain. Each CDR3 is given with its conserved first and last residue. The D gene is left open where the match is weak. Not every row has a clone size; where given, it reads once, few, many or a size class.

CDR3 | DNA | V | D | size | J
CAISEGPSETQYF | TGTGCCATCAGTGAGGGTCCTAGTGAGACCCAGTACTTC | TRBV10-3 | NA | NA | TRBJ2-5
CAWDRDRVTEAFF | TGTGCCTGGGACCGGGACAGGGTGACTGAAGCTTTCTTT | TRBV30 | TRBD1 | NA | TRBJ1-1
CASSVGLAGGPHEQFF | TGTGCCAGCAGCGTCGGACTAGCGGGGGGGCCCCATGAGCAGTTCTTC | TRBV9 | TRBD2 | NA | TRBJ2-1
CASSFMDSSPANEKLFF | TGCGCCAGCAGCTTTATGGACAGCTCTCCAGCTAATGAAAAACTGTTTTTT | TRBV5-1 | NA | NA | TRBJ1-4
CASSVSRSGNTIYF | TGCGCCAGCAGTGTTAGTCGGTCTGGAAACACCATATATTTT | TRBV10-1 | NA | few | TRBJ1-3
CASSLGQGPQPQHF | TGTGCCAGCAGTCTGGGACAGGGACCTCAGCCCCAGCATTTT | TRBV2 | TRBD1 | NA | TRBJ1-5
CASSILRGDGNTIYF | TGTGCCAGTAGTATCCTCAGGGGAGATGGAAACACCATATATTTT | TRBV19 | NA | NA | TRBJ1-3
CASSQREAQQYF | TGTGCCAGCAGCCAAAGGGAGGCCCAGCAGTATTTT | TRBV3-1/TRBV3-2 | NA | NA | TRBJ2-3
CASSFRQVRVNTEAFF | TGTGCCAGCAGCTTTCGACAGGTGAGGGTAAACACTGAAGCTTTCTTT | TRBV5-6 | NA | few | TRBJ1-1
CASSPQGNSPLHF | TGTGCCAGCAGTCCTCAGGGTAATTCACCCCTCCACTTT | TRBV7-2 | NA | NA | TRBJ1-6
CASSSTGGVDTQYF | TGTGCCAGCAGTTCGACAGGGGGCGTAGATACGCAGTATTTT | TRBV6-5 | TRBD1 | NA | TRBJ2-3
CASRLVNEQFF | TGTGCCAGTAGACTAGTCAATGAGCAGTTCTTC | TRBV19 | NA | NA | TRBJ2-1
CASSAEAENTEAFF | TGTGCCAGCAGCGCAGAGGCAGAGAACACTGAAGCTTTCTTT | TRBV7-2 | NA | NA | TRBJ1-1
CATRTGTNTGELFF | TGTGCCACCCGGACAGGGACGAACACCGGGGAGCTGTTTTTT | TRBV6-6 | TRBD1 | NA | TRBJ2-2
CASSSEGANTEAFF | TGCGCCAGCAGCTCGGAAGGGGCGAACACTGAAGCTTTCTTT | TRBV5-1 | NA | NA | TRBJ1-1
CASEPPGRNTGELFF | TGCGCCAGCGAGCCCCCAGGGCGGAACACCGGGGAGCTGTTTTTT | TRBV5-1 | NA | NA | TRBJ2-2
CASSFWGGVQQFF | TGTGCCAGCAGTTTTTGGGGAGGCGTCCAGCAGTTCTTC | TRBV27 | NA | NA | TRBJ2-1
CAISERVMSSYNEQFF | TGTGCCATCAGTGAGCGGGTCATGAGCTCCTACAATGAGCAGTTCTTC | TRBV10-3 | NA | few | TRBJ2-1
CASYPLDRGTYTQYF | TGCGCCAGCTATCCACTGGACAGGGGCACATATACGCAGTATTTT | TRBV5-1 | TRBD1 | once | TRBJ2-3
CSVEDRGATAGYTF | TGCAGCGTTGAAGATCGGGGGGCCACGGCCGGCTACACCTTC | TRBV29-1 | NA | NA | TRBJ1-2
CSAASDTQYF | TGCAGTGCCGCGTCGGATACGCAGTATTTT | TRBV20-1 | NA | NA | TRBJ2-3
CASSPLIGSGNNEQFF | TGTGCCAGCTCACCACTCATCGGCAGCGGAAACAATGAGCAGTTCTTC | TRBV18 | NA | NA | TRBJ2-1
CASRTGGNTIYF | TGTGCCAGCAGAACGGGGGGAAACACCATATATTTT | TRBV27 | NA | few | TRBJ1-3
CASSYGGGALETQYF | TGTGCCAGCAGTTACGGCGGGGGGGCCTTAGAGACCCAGTACTTC | TRBV6-5 | TRBD2 | NA | TRBJ2-5
CASSGRLDRGHEQYF | TGTGCCAGCAGTGGGCGTTTGGACAGGGGGCACGAGCAGTACTTC | TRBV13 | TRBD1 | NA | TRBJ2-7
CASSAQAYSNQPQHF | TGTGCCAGCAGCGCGCAGGCATATAGCAATCAGCCCCAGCATTTT | TRBV4-2 | NA | NA | TRBJ1-5
CASSPGTGLSYGYTF | TGTGCCAGCAGTCCGGGGACAGGCCTTAGCTATGGCTACACCTTC | TRBV28 | TRBD1 | NA | TRBJ1-2
CASSVGGGSPLHF | TGTGCCAGCAGCGTAGGAGGGGGTTCACCCCTCCACTTT | TRBV9 | NA | NA | TRBJ1-6
CASSPAWASEDQETQYF | TGTGCCAGCAGCCCGGCTTGGGCTAGCGAAGACCAAGAGACCCAGTACTTC | TRBV7-8 | NA | once | TRBJ2-5
CASRSNYEQYF | TGTGCCAGCAGATCTAACTACGAGCAGTACTTC | TRBV28 | NA | NA | TRBJ2-7
CSAREDGGAFF | TGCAGTGCTAGAGAGGACGGGGGAGCTTTCTTT | TRBV20-1 | NA | NA | TRBJ1-1
CASSGGRGIRRSYEQYF | TGTGCCAGCAGCGGTGGGCGAGGGATCCGGCGCTCCTACGAGCAGTACTTC | TRBV6-2/TRBV6-3 | NA | NA | TRBJ2-7
CASGLRGAITDTQYF | TGTGCCAGCGGCCTTCGCGGAGCTATCACAGATACGCAGTATTTT | TRBV7-9 | NA | once | TRBJ2-3
CASSPRGSGENSYEQYF | TGTGCCAGTAGTCCCCGGGGTAGCGGGGAAAACTCCTACGAGCAGTACTTC | TRBV19 | TRBD2 | once | TRBJ2-7
CASSEGTSGGALETQYF | TGCGCCAGCAGTGAGGGGACTAGCGGGGGGGCCTTGGAGACCCAGTACTTC | TRBV10-1 | TRBD2 | few | TRBJ2-5
CASSPDRGTHEQYF | TGTGCCAGCAGCCCCGACAGAGGTACTCACGAGCAGTACTTC | TRBV7-2 | NA | NA | TRBJ2-7
CASRAWGVGNSPLHF | TGTGCCAGCAGGGCCTGGGGGGTTGGGAATTCACCCCTCCACTTT | TRBV5-6 | NA | NA | TRBJ1-6
CASSLGPRTSGSGEQFF | TGCGCCAGCAGCTTGGGTCCCCGGACTAGCGGGAGCGGTGAGCAGTTCTTC | TRBV5-1 | TRBD2 | once | TRBJ2-1